The 6 T cell receptor beta chains reported below all come from one sample, sequenced in a study of human T cells and chemical hapten exposure (dated by TCRdb to the early 2020s). The time point tag for this specimen amounts to: pre-sensitization, week 0. The treatment or condition label of this sample denotes: therapeutic diphenylcyclopropenone sensitization with weekly scalp DPC. Library generation was performed with RACE. The instrument given in TCRdb is NextSeq 500. Using fastp trimming at Q25 and MiXCR clonotype assembly, TCRdb reanalyzed the public sequencing data and kept in-frame beta chains. For every CDR3 protein sequence, its rows merge into one entry that carries the most common genes and DNA. Across this sample there are a few hundred thousand distinct CDR3 sequences, with 4.5% to 5.5% seen only once. The top ten constitute around 8.6% of the sample. The sequencing here drew on whole blood, taken in connection with sensitization to the hapten diphenylcyclopropenone (DPC). These receptors were obtained from a woman under 30 with alopecia areata. Some clones in this sample may be carry-over from other donors' samples.

This clonotype showed up many times. This chain uses TRBV4-3 with TRBJ1-2; 8 nucleotides line up with TRBD1. V was clipped by 1 base and J by 8 bases; unmatched bases: 9. There are 15 residues in the CDR3. Germline V CDR1 and CDR2: LGHNA, YSLEER. CDR3 protein: CASSQVGGQVGGYTF. The DNA for the CDR3 is TGCGCCAGCAGCCAAGTGGGGGGACAGGTGGGCGGCTACACCTTC.

The genes are TRBV5-5 and TRBJ1-6, with TRBD1 matching over 7 bases. CDR1 SGHKS and CDR2 YYEKEE come from the germline V gene (reference sequence). The J segment lost 5 bases and the V segment lost 4 bases, leaving 6 bases of the junction unmatched. The CDR3 sequence is 15 residues long. The DNA of the CDR3 is TGTGCCAGCAGCCGCCTGGACAGGAATAATTCACCCCTCCACTTT. Amino acid sequence: CASSRLDRNNSPLHF.

The rearrangement links TRBV20-1 to TRBJ2-3; D tentatively reads TRBD1 or TRBD2 (6 bases each). V gave up 7 bases and J gave up 5 bases, with 19 bases separating them. Germline V gene data show CDR1 as DFQATT and CDR2 as SNEGSKA (reference sequence). The CDR3 spans 14 residues. Here the CDR3 DNA reads TGCAGTGTGAAGTCGGGGGCCTGGGGAGATACGCAGTATTTT. Encoded protein: CSVKSGAWGDTQYF.

This clonotype was found many times. V usage is TRBV24-1 and J usage is TRBJ2-1, with TRBD2 matching 10 bases. Germline values: CDR1 KGHDR, CDR2 SFDVKD. The V segment lost 0 bases and the J segment 2 bases; nucleotides outside the gene matches: 6. The CDR3 has 18 residues. CDR3 in amino acids: CATSDLKPLAGAYNEQFF. In DNA, the CDR3 is TGTGCCACCAGTGATTTGAAACCCCTAGCGGGGGCCTACAATGAGCAGTTCTTC.

The rearrangement uses TRBV24-1 and TRBJ2-3; 7 positions match TRBD2. Germline assignment: CDR1 KGHDR and CDR2 SFDVKD. The CDR3 totals 12 residues. The junction had 3 bases not matched to a gene; V was cut back by 12 bases and J by 1 base. The CDR3 DNA reads as TGTGCCTCCGCGGGGGGCACAGATACGCAGTATTTT. This encodes CASAGGTDTQYF.

In its sample, this clonotype was seen a few times. This chain connects TRBV20-1 to TRBJ1-5; no reliable D call. V was cut by 0 bases and J by 8 bases, with 20 bases left in between. Per the germline V gene, CDR1 is DFQATT and CDR2 is SNEGSKA (reference sequence). The CDR3 consists of 16 residues. CDR3 sequence: CSARDLLGTLNEPQHF. In DNA form, the CDR3 reads TGCAGTGCTAGAGATCTTCTCGGCACACTTAACGAGCCCCAGCATTTT.